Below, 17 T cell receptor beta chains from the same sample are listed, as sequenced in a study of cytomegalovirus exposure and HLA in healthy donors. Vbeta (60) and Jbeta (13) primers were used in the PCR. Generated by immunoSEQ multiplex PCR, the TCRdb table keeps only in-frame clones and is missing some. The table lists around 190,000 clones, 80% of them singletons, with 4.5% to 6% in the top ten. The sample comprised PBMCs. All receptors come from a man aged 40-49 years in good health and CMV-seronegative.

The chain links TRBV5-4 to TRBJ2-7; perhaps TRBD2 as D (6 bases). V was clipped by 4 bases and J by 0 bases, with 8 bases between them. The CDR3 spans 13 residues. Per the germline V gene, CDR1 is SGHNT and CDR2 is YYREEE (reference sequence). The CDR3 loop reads CASSRGASYEQYF. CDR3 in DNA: TGTGCCAGCAGCCGCGGGGCCTCCTACGAGCAGTACTTC.

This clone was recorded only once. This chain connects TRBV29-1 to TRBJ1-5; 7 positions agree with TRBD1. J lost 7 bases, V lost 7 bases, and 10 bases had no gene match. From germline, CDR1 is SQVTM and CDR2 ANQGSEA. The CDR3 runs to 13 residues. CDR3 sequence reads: CSGQGGEGQPQHF. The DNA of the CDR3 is TGCAGCGGGCAGGGGGGAGAGGGACAGCCCCAGCATTTT.

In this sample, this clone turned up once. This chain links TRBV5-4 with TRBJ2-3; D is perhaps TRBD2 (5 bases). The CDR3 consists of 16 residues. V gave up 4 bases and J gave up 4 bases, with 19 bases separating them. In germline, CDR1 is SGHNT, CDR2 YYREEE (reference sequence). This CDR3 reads CASSPTVLAAPDTQYF. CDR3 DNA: TGTGCCAGCAGCCCAACAGTCCTAGCCGCACCAGATACGCAGTATTTT.

This chain's CDR3 is CASLIVAGASTDTQYF. In DNA form, the CDR3 reads TGTGCCAGCTTAATTGTAGCGGGGGCTAGCACAGATACGCAGTATTTT. V and J are TRBV7-2 and TRBJ2-3; TRBD2 aligns across 9 bases. V dropped 8 bases and J dropped 0; count of bases not matched to a gene: 9. Germline V CDR1 and CDR2: SGHTA, FQGNSA. The CDR3 is made up of 16 amino acids.

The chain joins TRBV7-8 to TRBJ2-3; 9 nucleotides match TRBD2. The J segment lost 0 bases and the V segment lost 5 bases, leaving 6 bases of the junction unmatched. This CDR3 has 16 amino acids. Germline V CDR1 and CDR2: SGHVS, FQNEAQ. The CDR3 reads CASSLGGLASTDTQYF. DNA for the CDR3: TGTGCCAGCAGCCTGGGCGGACTAGCGAGCACAGATACGCAGTATTTT.

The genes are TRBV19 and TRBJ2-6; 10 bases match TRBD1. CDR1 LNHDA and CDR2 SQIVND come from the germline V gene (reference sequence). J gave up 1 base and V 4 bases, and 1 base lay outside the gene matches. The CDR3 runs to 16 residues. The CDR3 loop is CASSKGQGSGANVLTF. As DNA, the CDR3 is TGTGCCAGTAGTAAGGGACAGGGGTCTGGGGCCAACGTCCTGACTTTC. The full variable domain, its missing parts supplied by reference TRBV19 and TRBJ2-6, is DGGITQSPKYLFRKEGQNVTLSCEQNLNHDAMYWYRQDPGQGLRLIYYSQIVNDFQKGDIAEGYSVSREKKESFPLTVTSAQKNPTAFYLCASSKGQGSGANVLTFGAGSRLTVL.

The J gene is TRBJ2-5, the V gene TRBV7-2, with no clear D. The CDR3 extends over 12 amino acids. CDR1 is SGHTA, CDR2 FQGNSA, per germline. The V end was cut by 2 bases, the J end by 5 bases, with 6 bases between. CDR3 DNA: TGTGCCAGCAGCTTAAGCACGGAGACCCAGTACTTC. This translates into CASSLSTETQYF.

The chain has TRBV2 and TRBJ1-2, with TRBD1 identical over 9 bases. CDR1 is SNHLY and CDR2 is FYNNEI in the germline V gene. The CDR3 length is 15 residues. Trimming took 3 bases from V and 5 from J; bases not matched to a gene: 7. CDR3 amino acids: CASSEGQGFRYGYTF. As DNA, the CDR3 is TGTGCCAGCAGTGAGGGACAGGGATTTCGGTATGGCTACACCTTC.

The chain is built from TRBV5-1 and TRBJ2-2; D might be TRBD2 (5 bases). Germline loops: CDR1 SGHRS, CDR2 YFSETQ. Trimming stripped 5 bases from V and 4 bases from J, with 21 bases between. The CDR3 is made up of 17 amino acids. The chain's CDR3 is CASREGPPRMSTGELFF. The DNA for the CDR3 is TGCGCCAGCAGAGAGGGTCCCCCCCGAATGAGCACCGGGGAGCTGTTTTTT. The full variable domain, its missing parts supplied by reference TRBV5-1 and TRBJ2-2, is KAGVTQTPRYLIKTRGQQVTLSCSPISGHRSVSWYQQTPGQGLQFLFEYFSETQRNKGNFPGRFSGRQFSNSRSEMNVSTLELGDSALYLCASREGPPRMSTGELFFGEGSRLTVL.

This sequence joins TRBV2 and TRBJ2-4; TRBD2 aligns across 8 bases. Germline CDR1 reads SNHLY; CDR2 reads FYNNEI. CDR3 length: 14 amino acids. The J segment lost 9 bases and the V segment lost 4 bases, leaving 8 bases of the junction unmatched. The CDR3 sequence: CASSAGRSGGIQYF. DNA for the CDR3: TGTGCCAGCAGTGCCGGGAGAAGCGGGGGCATTCAGTACTTC.

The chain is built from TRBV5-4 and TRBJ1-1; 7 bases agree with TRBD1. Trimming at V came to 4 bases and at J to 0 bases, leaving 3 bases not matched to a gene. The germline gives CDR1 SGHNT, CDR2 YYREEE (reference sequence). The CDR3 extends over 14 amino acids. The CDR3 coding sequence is TGTGCCAGCAGCCGAACAGGGGTGAACACTGAAGCTTTCTTT. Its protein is CASSRTGVNTEAFF.

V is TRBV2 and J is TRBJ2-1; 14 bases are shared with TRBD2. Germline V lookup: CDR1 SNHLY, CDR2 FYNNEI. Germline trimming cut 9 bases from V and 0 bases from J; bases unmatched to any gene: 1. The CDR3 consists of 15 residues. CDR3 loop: CARGLAGDSYNEQFF. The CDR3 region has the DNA TGTGCCAGGGGACTAGCGGGGGACTCCTACAATGAGCAGTTCTTC.

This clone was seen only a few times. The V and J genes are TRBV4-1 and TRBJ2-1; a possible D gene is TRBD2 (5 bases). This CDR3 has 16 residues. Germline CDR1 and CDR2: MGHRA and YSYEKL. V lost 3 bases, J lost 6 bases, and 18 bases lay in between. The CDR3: CASSHPGRGLGNEQFF. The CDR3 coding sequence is TGCGCCAGCAGCCACCCTGGCCGGGGTTTGGGCAATGAGCAGTTCTTC.

In DNA, the CDR3 is TGTGCCATCAGTGATGGACTAGCCTACAATGAGCAGTTCTTC. It specifies CAISDGLAYNEQFF. The chain carries TRBV10-3 and TRBJ2-1; 7 bases are shared with TRBD2. This CDR3 contains 14 residues. V lost 3 bases, J lost 2 bases, and 1 base stayed unmatched. Germline V gene sequence: CDR1 ENHRY, CDR2 SYGVKD.

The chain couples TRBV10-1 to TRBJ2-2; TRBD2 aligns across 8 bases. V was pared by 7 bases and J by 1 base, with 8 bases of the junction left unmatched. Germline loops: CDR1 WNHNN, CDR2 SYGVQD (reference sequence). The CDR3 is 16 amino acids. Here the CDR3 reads CASNPAGEWNTGELFF. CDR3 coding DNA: TGCGCCAGCAACCCAGCGGGAGAATGGAACACCGGGGAGCTGTTTTTT.

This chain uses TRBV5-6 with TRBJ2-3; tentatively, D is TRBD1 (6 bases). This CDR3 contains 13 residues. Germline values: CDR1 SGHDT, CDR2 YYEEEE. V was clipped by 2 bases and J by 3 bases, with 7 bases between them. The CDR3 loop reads CASSFGQTDTQYF. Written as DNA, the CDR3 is TGTGCCAGCAGCTTCGGACAGACAGATACGCAGTATTTT.

CDR3 DNA: TGCGCCAGCAGCCAAGATTGGAATAGGGGGGGCGGCACAGATACGCAGTATTTT. Protein sequence: CASSQDWNRGGGTDTQYF. The V gene is TRBV4-3, the J gene TRBJ2-3; D perhaps matches TRBD2 (7 bases). From germline, CDR1 is LGHNA and CDR2 YSLEER. Trimming shortened V by 0 bases and J by 1 base, and 17 bases separated the two germline ends. The CDR3 loop spans 18 amino acids.